One and the same sample provided the 14 T cell receptor beta chains below, sequenced in a study of blood T cell repertoires in COVID-19. The assay was immunoSEQ multiplex PCR, and TCRdb's table has in-frame clones only and misses some. The sample lists approximately 300,000 clones; around 92% were seen once. The sequencing sample was made of peripheral blood. The source is a man aged 18 to 35 who had recovered from COVID-19.

This chain joins TRBV25-1 and TRBJ1-1; 9 bases are shared with TRBD1. V lost 4 bases, J lost 5 bases, and 2 bases stayed unmatched. This CDR3 comprises 13 residues. Per the germline V gene, CDR1 is MGHDK and CDR2 is SYGVNS. For the CDR3, the DNA is TGTGCCAGCAGTGTGACAGGGGGGACTGAAGCTTTCTTT. This sequence encodes CASSVTGGTEAFF.

The table lists this clone with a few counts. The gene calls are TRBV9 and TRBJ2-2; 8 bases match TRBD2. V gave up 0 bases and J gave up 3 bases; unmatched junction bases: 1. Germline loops: CDR1 SGDLS, CDR2 YYNGEE. There are 15 residues in the CDR3. The CDR3 protein is CASSVDGRDTGELFF. For the CDR3, the DNA is TGTGCCAGCAGCGTAGACGGGAGGGACACCGGGGAGCTGTTTTTT.

The V gene is TRBV2, the J gene TRBJ1-4, with 10 bases fitting TRBD1. CDR1 is SNHLY and CDR2 is FYNNEI in the germline V gene. Trimming removed 6 bases from V and 7 bases from J; junction bases left unmatched: 5. This CDR3 is built from 14 residues. The CDR3 DNA is TGTGCCAGCAGAGGACAGGGGGTCGGTGAAAAACTGTTTTTT. Translation: CASRGQGVGEKLFF.

This clone was counted a few times. J is TRBJ1-3 and V is TRBV7-6, with TRBD1 identical over 7 bases. The V and J ends lost 5 bases and 2 bases, in that order; junction bases with no gene match: 6. Germline V gives CDR1 SGHVS, CDR2 FNYEAQ. The CDR3 is made up of 15 amino acids. In DNA form, the CDR3 reads TGTGCCAGCAGCGCCTACAGGGGAACTGGAAACACCATATATTTT. Protein sequence: CASSAYRGTGNTIYF.

The chain links TRBV3-1 (or the pseudogene TRBV3-2) to TRBJ2-7; TRBD2 matches at 12 bases. Germline V gives CDR1 LGHDT, CDR2 YNNKEL (reference sequence). V gave up 4 bases and J gave up 5 bases; unmatched junction bases: 6. The CDR3 totals 15 residues. Written as DNA, the CDR3 is TGTGCCAGCAGCCCGACTAGCGGGAGCAGTAACGAGCAGTACTTC. This gives the protein CASSPTSGSSNEQYF.

The chain joins TRBV9 to TRBJ2-1; 9 nucleotides agree with TRBD1. The CDR3 covers 14 residues. V lost 4 bases, J lost 6 bases, and 5 bases stayed unmatched. Germline-derived CDR1 and CDR2 are SGDLS and YYNGEE. The chain's CDR3 is CASSTQDRGNEQFF. In nucleotides, the CDR3 is TGTGCCAGCAGCACCCAGGACAGGGGCAATGAGCAGTTCTTC.

This clone appeared a single time. A junction boundary mismatches the germline segment, possibly from a read error. V and J are TRBV19 and TRBJ1-6, with 10 bases that match TRBD1. This CDR3 comprises 17 residues. CDR1 and CDR2 (germline): LNHDA, SQIVND (reference sequence). Here the CDR3 reads CVSKRTGGSSYNSPLHF. DNA of the CDR3: TGTGTCAGTAAACGGACAGGGGGAAGCTCCTATAATTCACCCCTCCACTTT.

This clone occurred a few times. The J gene is TRBJ1-1, the V gene TRBV5-5, with D maybe TRBD1 (5 bases). Germline loops: CDR1 SGHKS, CDR2 YYEKEE (reference sequence). The CDR3 covers 13 residues. V was clipped by 2 bases and J by 4 bases, with 9 bases between them. CDR3 bases: TGTGCCAGCAGCTTAGGGGATACCACTGAAGCTTTCTTT. Amino acids: CASSLGDTTEAFF. Filled out from reference TRBV5-5 and TRBJ1-1, the complete variable domain reads DAGVTQSPTHLIKTRGQQVTLRCSPISGHKSVSWYQQVLGQGPQFIFQYYEKEERGRGNFPDRFSARQFPNYSSELNVNALLLGDSALYLCASSLGDTTEAFFGQGTRLTVV.

The rearrangement joins TRBV30 to TRBJ1-1; TRBD1 is a possible D gene (5 bases). V was cut by 1 base and J by 0 bases, with 9 bases left in between. In germline, CDR1 is GTSNPN, CDR2 SVGIG (reference sequence). The CDR3 consists of 14 residues. The CDR3 bases are TGTGCCTGGAGTGGGGGCTTCATGAACACTGAAGCTTTCTTT. It codes for CAWSGGFMNTEAFF.

The chain employs TRBV20-1 and TRBJ1-1; D is undetermined. This CDR3 is built from 11 residues. Germline lookup yields CDR1 DFQATT and CDR2 SNEGSKA (reference sequence). V lost 0 bases, J lost 11 bases, and 10 bases lay in between. CDR3 sequence reads: CSARDSRGAFF. The DNA of the CDR3 is TGCAGTGCTAGAGATTCTCGCGGGGCTTTCTTT.

This chain uses TRBV5-1 with TRBJ2-3; no clear D. Germline CDR1 is SGHRS and CDR2 is YFSETQ. The CDR3 is made up of 13 amino acids. Trimming took off 4 bases at V and 1 base at J, with 7 bases between the two ends. CDR3 DNA: TGCGCCAGCAGCCCCTTTCGCACAGATACGCAGTATTTT. It translates to CASSPFRTDTQYF.

This clone was recorded once. The chain joins TRBV7-9 to TRBJ2-1; 7 positions agree with TRBD1. CDR1 and CDR2 from the germline V gene are SEHNR and FQNEAQ (reference sequence). Trimming at V came to 5 bases and at J to 8 bases, leaving 6 bases not matched to a gene. The CDR3 is 13 amino acids. In DNA form, the CDR3 reads TGTGCCAGCAGCAGCCTAGGGGGCGATGAGCAGTTCTTC. This translates into CASSSLGGDEQFF.

This clone was found once. V is TRBV1 and J is TRBJ1-1; the tabulated D call, TRBD1, remains unverified against the DNA. TRBV1 is noted as a pseudogene. This CDR3 spans 17 amino acids. CDR3 sequence (DNA): TGCACCAGCAGCAAAAGCCCTCGACACCTGGGGAACACTGAAGCTTTCTTT. Amino acids: CTSSKSPRHLGNTEAFF.

CDR3 nucleotides: TGTGCCAGTAGTATGTCAGGGAGGTACTATGGCTACACCTTC. Encoded protein: CASSMSGRYYGYTF. The chain combines TRBV19 with TRBJ1-2; D perhaps matches TRBD1 (5 bases). Germline-derived CDR1 and CDR2 are LNHDA and SQIVND (reference sequence). CDR3 length: 14 residues. V dropped 3 bases and J dropped 3 bases, with 11 bases sitting between them.